This T cell receptor beta chain was documented in a study of cytomegalovirus exposure and HLA in healthy donors. Findings of the study overall: In vitro assays verified that a few CMV-associated chains recognized CMV antigens specifically. Diagnosis of cytomegalovirus status made by the classifier reportedly showed high specificity and sensitivity. An apparent linkage of common viral pathogens to several of the most significant clusters emerged in a later analysis. TCR beta sequences reportedly predicted most subjects' HLA-A and HLA-B alleles accurately.

The PCR contained 60 Vbeta and 13 Jbeta primers. TCRdb's table, derived via immunoSEQ multiplex PCR, lists solely in-frame clones and lacks some. Here the sample spans about 130,000 clones, 60% to 80% being singletons. Germline V gene lookup returns CDR1 LGHNA and CDR2 YNFKEQ. The CDR3 covers 16 residues. Unmatched junction bases numbered 6, after V lost 2 bases and J lost 1 base. As concerns this clone: Antigen: not known.

The chain has TRBV4-2 and TRBJ2-3; 7 nucleotides align to TRBD2. Sequenced: PBMCs. The TCR originated in a male donor in good health and CMV-seronegative. The CDR3 sequence is CASSQYRGGGTDTQYF. The CDR3 DNA reads as TGTGCCAGCAGCCAATATCGCGGGGGAGGCACAGATACGCAGTATTTT.